This is a list of T cell receptor beta chains from one sample in a study of T cell responses to AZD1222 COVID-19 vaccine. Clones were read by immunoSEQ multiplex PCR, and TCRdb kept only the in-frame ones, dropping some. The repertoire includes some 180,000 clones, over 85% of them detected once, and more than 0.85% sits in the top ten. Here the sequenced sample was peripheral blood, taken 28 days after the second dose of the MenACWY control vaccine. The receptors shown here come from an adult who received the MenACWY meningococcal vaccine as a control. Both conserved end residues are trimmed from each CDR3.

TRBJ2-7 TRBV7-2 12 ASGPGQGSYEQY
TRBJ2-2 TRBV29-1 11 SATAPGTGELF
TRBJ2-2 TRBV2 11 ASIAAHTGELF
TRBJ1-2 TRBV2 12 ASSAGRTNYGYT
TRBJ1-5 TRBV24-1 13 ATSDPTQGSQPQH
TRBJ2-1 TRBV19 14 ASREGSGGSYNEQF
TRBJ1-3 TRBV5-4 13 ASSVQGEGGNTIY
TRBJ1-1 TRBV5-5 14 ASSNVIGSGHTEAF
TRBJ2-3 TRBV2 15 ASVGLAGGGGTDTQY
TRBJ1-2 TRBV21-1 18 ASSKRGVRGTDTPSYGYT
TRBJ1-3 TRBV5-1 12 ASSLDGAGNTIY
TRBJ1-5 TRBV6-6 13 ASSGGGDSNQPQH
TRBJ1-5 TRBV6-5 11 ASREGRVQPQH
TRBJ1-4 TRBV6-6 13 ASSPDSSTNEKLF
TRBJ1-5 TRBV7-2 15 ASSLGRGRWTNQPQH
TRBJ1-2 TRBV25-1 11 ASSVGGNYGYT
TRBJ2-7 TRBV7-9 13 ASSARALSSYEQY
TRBJ2-5 TRBV4-2 14 ASSQGLAGGQETQY
TRBJ1-1 TRBV15 9 ATSPGRGLF
TRBJ1-5 TRBV10-2 12 ASSELNSNQPQH
TRBJ1-1 TRBV5-5 11 ASSLGKWTEAF
TRBJ1-2 TRBV6-1 11 ASSEAGSYGYT
TRBJ1-4 TRBV6-5 12 ASSYKTGGEKLF
TRBJ1-2 TRBV6-5 13 ASSLRSRAVYGYT
TRBJ1-1 TRBV28 12 ASSYTGGNTEAF
TRBJ1-3 TRBV28 12 ASRTGGTGNTIY
TRBJ1-5 TRBV6-1 13 ASSEGSRRGQPQH
TRBJ1-5 TRBV6-2/TRBV6-3 15 ASSSRRQLTSNQPQH
TRBJ1-6 TRBV3-1/TRBV3-2 12 ASSQDLGGGPLH
TRBJ1-6 TRBV3-1/TRBV3-2 12 ASSQDLRDSPLH
TRBJ1-2 TRBV5-4 11 ASSTDRVGGYT
TRBJ2-1 TRBV7-8 15 ASSLRTSGESYNEQF
TRBJ1-1 TRBV28 9 ASNGNTEAF
TRBJ1-2 TRBV18 11 ASSQGTNYGYT
TRBJ1-1 TRBV6-5 9 ASRMNTEAF
TRBJ2-2 TRBV6-2/TRBV6-3 16 ASSYSRAGGLNTGELF
TRBJ2-7 TRBV3-1/TRBV3-2 12 ASSQLAGNYEQY
TRBJ1-5 TRBV5-6 10 ASSSHGGPQH
TRBJ1-1 TRBV5-6 10 ASGEGVTEAF
TRBJ1-2 TRBV18 11 ASSPGSNYGYT
TRBJ2-1 TRBV7-6 13 ASSRTQTNYNEQF